This entry features one T cell receptor beta chain sequence. Its antigen is unidentified. These data originate in a study of T-cell memory formation after mild COVID-19. Study-wide background: TCR clusters largely stayed donor specific.

Study-wide points: Memory cells collected pre-infection included some clones that later responded, suggesting cross-reactive memory joined. CD4+ contracting clones lay mainly in CM and EM, CD8+ ones in EMRA.

The CDR3 length is 13 residues. Germline trimming cut 6 bases from V and 6 bases from J; bases unmatched to any gene: 8. Germline lookup yields CDR1 DFQATT and CDR2 SNEGSKA (reference sequence). cDNA libraries for TCR alpha and TCR beta, carrying sample barcodes and UMIs, came from 5'RACE with constant-segment primers. TCRdb recomputed calls from the 5' RACE reads with MiXCR, one row per CDR3 protein. The sample includes around 180,000 distinct CDR3 sequences, more than 15% of them seen just once. The sample comprised PBMCs or a T cell subset sorted from them (not recorded which). The clonotype originates from an adult woman who had mild COVID-19 (a few samples of this study predate the infection). Cell type and time point are not known. This chain links TRBV20-1 with TRBJ1-2; 9 bases agree with TRBD1. The CDR3 bases are TGCAGTGCGCCCACAGGGGGCCCCAATGGCTACACCTTC. Translating it yields CSAPTGGPNGYTF.